This entry lists 30 T cell receptor beta chains sequenced from one sample in a study of blood T cell repertoires in COVID-19 (TCRdb year 2020). Library prep was done by the immunoSEQ multiplex PCR assay. The table was pulled from immuneACCESS by TCRdb, which kept in-frame rearrangements only. Such tables lose some clones; where checked, under half of the loss comes from unresolved V genes, and the rest has no known cause. The sample data list a few hundred thousand clones, and approximately 81% of these were observed just once. The ten largest clones capture 10% of the sample. Sequencing used peripheral blood. Receptors were obtained from a woman at least 80 years old with COVID-19, enrolled during active disease.

The chain uses TRBV5-1 and TRBJ2-2, with a possible D match to TRBD1 (6 bases). Trimming cost V 3 bases and J 7 bases, with 10 bases left between them. Germline CDR1 is SGHRS and CDR2 is YFSETQ. The CDR3 totals 13 residues. The CDR3 reads CASSSQGNGELFF. Written as DNA, the CDR3 is TGCGCCAGCAGCTCACAGGGTAACGGGGAGCTGTTTTTT.

The chain employs TRBV28 and TRBJ1-1, with 7 bases lining up with TRBD1. Trimming removed 6 bases from V and 11 bases from J; junction bases left unmatched: 12. Germline V CDR1 and CDR2: MDHEN, SYDVKM. This CDR3 is 13 amino acids long. The CDR3 region is CASSQRTGGVAFF. In nucleotides, the CDR3 is TGTGCCAGCAGCCAGAGGACAGGCGGCGTGGCTTTCTTT. The variable domain in full, completed from reference TRBV28 and TRBJ1-1, reads DVKVTQSSRYLVKRTGEKVFLECVQDMDHENMFWYRQDPGLGLRLIYFSYDVKMKEKGDIPEGYSVSREKKERFSLILESASTNQTSMYLCASSQRTGGVAFFGQGTRLTVV.

The chain carries TRBV20-1 and TRBJ2-5; D gene ambiguous. CDR3 size: 11 residues. Looked up from germline, CDR1 is DFQATT and CDR2 is SNEGSKA (reference sequence). V lost 5 bases, J lost 2 bases, and 6 bases lay in between. CDR3 nucleotide sequence: TGCAGTGCTTTTACACAAGAGACCCAGTACTTC. Its protein product is CSAFTQETQYF.

The chain joins TRBV27 to TRBJ1-6; 10 bases map to TRBD1. CDR1 is MNHEY and CDR2 is SMNVEV in the germline V gene (reference sequence). The V gene end was trimmed by 2 bases and the J gene end by 10 bases; junction bases not matched to a gene: 2. The CDR3 consists of 14 residues. CDR3 nucleotide sequence: TGTGCCAGCAGTTTAAGGGACAGGGGCTCACCCCTCCACTTT. Protein product: CASSLRDRGSPLHF.

DNA of the CDR3: TGTGCCAGCAGCTTAACGTCAATAACAGGGGGCGAAGTCCCCCGGTACACCTTC. Amino acid sequence: CASSLTSITGGEVPRYTF. V and J are TRBV7-8 and TRBJ1-2, with 9 bases that match TRBD1. Germline assignment: CDR1 SGHVS and CDR2 FQNEAQ. Trimming cost V 2 bases and J 11 bases; bases outside gene matches: 21. This CDR3 is built from 18 residues.

V usage is TRBV2 and J usage is TRBJ1-5; 7 bases fit TRBD1. CDR3 length equals 15 residues. V lost 6 bases to trimming and J lost 2 bases; unmatched junction nucleotides: 7. Germline CDR1 SNHLY, CDR2 FYNNEI. CDR3 sequence: CASSLDRIGNQPQHF. The CDR3 region has the DNA TGTGCCAGCAGCCTGGACAGGATTGGCAATCAGCCCCAGCATTTT.

V is TRBV9 and J is TRBJ2-3; D might be TRBD2 (6 bases). The CDR3 is 13 amino acids. The ends were cut back, 0 bases at V and 10 bases at J, with 12 bases in the middle. Germline assignment: CDR1 SGDLS and CDR2 YYNGEE. The chain's CDR3 is CASSVVDGEAQYF. Here the CDR3 DNA reads TGTGCCAGCAGCGTAGTGGATGGGGAGGCGCAGTATTTT.

V gene TRBV10-3 combines with J gene TRBJ2-5, with TRBD2 matching over 10 bases. V lost 0 bases to trimming and J lost 4 bases; unmatched junction nucleotides: 5. Germline V CDR1 and CDR2: ENHRY, SYGVKD. This CDR3 has 16 amino acids. The CDR3 loop reads CAISESKSSGGETQYF. As DNA, the CDR3 is TGTGCCATCAGTGAGTCGAAGTCTAGCGGGGGAGAGACCCAGTACTTC.

In this sample, this clone turned up once. J is TRBJ2-3 and V is TRBV7-8; the match to TRBD2 covers 8 bases. This CDR3 is built from 14 residues. Per the germline V gene, CDR1 is SGHVS and CDR2 is FQNEAQ. The junction had 2 bases not matched to a gene; V was cut back by 5 bases and J by 1 base. CDR3 DNA: TGTGCCAGCAGCCTTAGCGGGGGCACAGATACGCAGTATTTT. Translating gives CASSLSGGTDTQYF.

The rearrangement uses TRBV7-2 and TRBJ2-1, with D unclear. The CDR3 covers 14 residues. CDR1 is SGHTA, CDR2 FQGNSA, per germline. With 8 bases removed from V and 0 bases from J, the gap between germline ends came to 11 bases. The CDR3 DNA is TGTGCCAGCGAGCAGGCCAGCTCCTACAATGAGCAGTTCTTC. Protein: CASEQASSYNEQFF.

The V gene is TRBV28, the J gene TRBJ1-6; D is possibly TRBD1 (6 bases). V lost 2 bases and J lost 3, with 17 bases in between. CDR3 length: 18 residues. Germline lookup yields CDR1 MDHEN and CDR2 SYDVKM. The CDR3 DNA follows: TGTGCCAGCAGTTTAGCTGGGACATCTCGCTTCTATAATTCACCCCTCCACTTT. It is translated as CASSLAGTSRFYNSPLHF.

The gene calls are TRBV28 and TRBJ1-1; D possibly corresponds to TRBD1 (6 bases). Germline V gene lookup returns CDR1 MDHEN and CDR2 SYDVKM. CDR3 size: 11 residues. Trimming removed 5 bases at V and 11 bases at J, with 12 bases between. The CDR3 DNA reads as TGTGCCAGCAGTCAGGACAGCCATGCTTTCTTT. Translation: CASSQDSHAFF.

This chain joins TRBV19 and TRBJ2-1, with 7 bases aligning to TRBD2. The CDR3 sequence is 15 residues long. Germline loops: CDR1 LNHDA, CDR2 SQIVND (reference sequence). V shed 2 bases, J shed 4 bases, and the junction held 5 bases outside the gene matches. The CDR3 sequence: CASSITQRGYNEQFF. The CDR3 nucleotides are TGTGCCAGTAGTATAACCCAGCGGGGTTACAATGAGCAGTTCTTC. The full variable domain, with the rest looked up from reference TRBV19 and TRBJ2-1, is DGGITQSPKYLFRKEGQNVTLSCEQNLNHDAMYWYRQDPGQGLRLIYYSQIVNDFQKGDIAEGYSVSREKKESFPLTVTSAQKNPTAFYLCASSITQRGYNEQFFGPGTRLTVL.

The chain is built from TRBV18 and TRBJ1-1; 7 bases fit TRBD1. V was clipped by 4 bases and J by 8 bases; unmatched bases: 7. This CDR3 has 13 amino acids. From germline, CDR1 is KGHSH and CDR2 LQKENI. Written as DNA, the CDR3 is TGTGCCAGCTCACTAGGGTCGGGACAGGAAGCTTTCTTT. This encodes CASSLGSGQEAFF.

This clone was counted a single time. This chain connects TRBV27 to TRBJ1-1; 9 positions agree with TRBD1. The V and J ends lost 6 bases and 3 bases, in that order; junction bases with no gene match: 2. Germline V CDR1 and CDR2: MNHEY, SMNVEV (reference sequence). The CDR3 is 13 residues long. The CDR3 reads CASRRQGDTEAFF. CDR3 coding DNA: TGTGCCAGCAGGCGACAGGGGGACACTGAAGCTTTCTTT.

This clone was seen a handful of times. The V call is TRBV6-2 or TRBV6-3, the J call TRBJ1-3; 12 bases align to TRBD1. CDR3 length: 19 amino acids. Germline values: CDR1 MNHEY, CDR2 SVGEGT. V gave up 6 bases and J gave up 5 bases; unmatched junction bases: 17. Here the CDR3 reads CASSPLSGTGGNNRNTIYF. The CDR3 DNA follows: TGTGCCAGCAGCCCTCTCTCCGGGACAGGGGGCAATAATCGAAACACCATATATTTT.

This chain joins TRBV10-2 and TRBJ1-3; D is possibly TRBD1 (6 bases). The V end lost 2 bases, the J end lost 2 bases, and 10 bases lay between the germline ends. Per the germline V gene, CDR1 is WSHSY and CDR2 is SAAADI. This CDR3 is built from 15 residues. CDR3: CASSEMAGAGNTIYF. CDR3 bases: TGCGCCAGCAGTGAGATGGCAGGGGCTGGAAACACCATATATTTT.

J is TRBJ1-2 and V is TRBV24-1; 7 positions agree with TRBD1. Losses at the gene ends were 1 base for V and 5 bases for J; bases not matched to a gene: 3. Germline loops: CDR1 KGHDR, CDR2 SFDVKD. CDR3 size: 14 residues. The CDR3 protein is CATSDLNRGYGYTF. The CDR3 bases are TGTGCCACCAGTGATTTAAACAGGGGTTATGGCTACACCTTC.

This clone came up once. The chain links TRBV28 to TRBJ1-1; 8 bases map to TRBD1. The V segment lost 8 bases and the J segment 5 bases; nucleotides outside the gene matches: 4. This CDR3 comprises 12 residues. Germline CDR1 MDHEN, CDR2 SYDVKM. CDR3 residues: CASDRGGTEAFF. The CDR3 bases are TGTGCCAGCGACAGGGGAGGGACTGAAGCTTTCTTT.

J is TRBJ1-2 and V is TRBV19; D perhaps matches TRBD1 (5 bases). From germline, CDR1 is LNHDA and CDR2 SQIVND (reference sequence). The length of the CDR3 is 13 residues. V lost 7 bases, J lost 0 bases, and 9 bases lay in between. CDR3 nucleotides: TGTGCCAGTATCCAGGGCCCTAACTATGGCTACACCTTC. Translated, it gives CASIQGPNYGYTF.

The chain has TRBV7-2 and TRBJ1-6; 7 bases map to TRBD1. The V segment lost 1 base and the J segment 9 bases; nucleotides outside the gene matches: 0. This CDR3 region has 13 residues. Per the germline V gene, CDR1 is SGHTA and CDR2 is FQGNSA. The CDR3 DNA follows: TGTGCCAGCAGCTTAGACAGGGGTTCACCCCTCCACTTT. This codes for CASSLDRGSPLHF.

The J gene is TRBJ1-2, the V gene TRBV5-4, with D maybe TRBD1 (6 bases). V lost 4 bases and J 3 bases, leaving 16 bases between the germline ends. Germline CDR1 reads SGHNT; CDR2 reads YYREEE (reference sequence). This CDR3 region has 15 residues. For the CDR3, the DNA is TGTGCCAGCAGCCGCAATACAGGGAGTGACTATGGCTACACCTTC. Amino acid sequence: CASSRNTGSDYGYTF.

This clone was seen a handful of times. The J gene is TRBJ2-2, the V gene TRBV28; 11 nucleotides match TRBD2. The J segment lost 4 bases and the V segment lost 7 bases, leaving 2 bases of the junction unmatched. Germline CDR1 and CDR2: MDHEN and SYDVKM. The CDR3 has 14 amino acids. The CDR3 DNA is TGTGCCAGCACCGGGACTAGCGGCACCGGGGAGCTGTTTTTT. It translates to CASTGTSGTGELFF.

The rearrangement uses TRBV5-1 and TRBJ1-2; the D gene is possibly TRBD1 (5 bases). Germline V gene lookup returns CDR1 SGHRS and CDR2 YFSETQ. The length of the CDR3 is 14 residues. V was pared by 4 bases and J by 2 bases, with 12 bases between. CDR3 nucleotide sequence: TGCGCCAGCAGCCCCTCCCCAGGGAACTATGGCTACACCTTC. Amino acids: CASSPSPGNYGYTF.

Only a few counts were recorded for this clone. This chain joins TRBV5-1 and TRBJ1-2; 7 bases match TRBD1. The germline V gene encodes CDR1 SGHRS and CDR2 YFSETQ. Unmatched junction bases numbered 5, after V lost 4 bases and J lost 2 bases. The CDR3 totals 14 residues. This CDR3 reads CASSRDSTNYGYTF. The DNA for the CDR3 is TGCGCCAGCAGCAGGGACAGCACAAACTATGGCTACACCTTC.

The chain combines TRBV24-1 with TRBJ2-7, with 8 bases aligning to TRBD1. This CDR3 comprises 13 residues. Per germline, CDR1 KGHDR and CDR2 SFDVKD. J gave up 2 bases and V 10 bases, and 6 bases lay outside the gene matches. The CDR3 protein is CATSRGPTYEQYF. CDR3 bases: TGTGCCACTTCCAGGGGGCCTACCTACGAGCAGTACTTC.

About this clone: Other DNA sequences within the sample encode an identical CDR3. CDR3 loop: CASSVGLAGETQYF. CDR3 DNA sequence: TGTGCCAGCAGCGTAGGGTTAGCTGGGGAGACCCAGTACTTC. The genes are TRBV9 and TRBJ2-5; D is uncertain. The CDR3 covers 14 residues. V shed 0 bases and J shed 5 bases, with 11 bases lying between them. From germline, CDR1 is SGDLS and CDR2 YYNGEE.

The chain is built from TRBV28 and TRBJ1-1, with D possibly being TRBD1 (6 bases). Trimming removed 8 bases at V and 0 bases at J, with 19 bases between. The CDR3 sequence is 16 residues long. Germline CDR1 and CDR2: MDHEN and SYDVKM. The CDR3 DNA is TGTGCCAGCCAGGGGTCCAGTTTCAGGGTGAACACTGAAGCTTTCTTT. Its translation is CASQGSSFRVNTEAFF. Complete variable domain (other parts from reference TRBV28 and TRBJ1-1): DVKVTQSSRYLVKRTGEKVFLECVQDMDHENMFWYRQDPGLGLRLIYFSYDVKMKEKGDIPEGYSVSREKKERFSLILESASTNQTSMYLCASQGSSFRVNTEAFFGQGTRLTVV.

This chain joins TRBV7-9 and TRBJ1-3; TRBD1 matches 7 bases. The CDR3 runs 14 residues. J gave up 6 bases and V 5 bases, and 7 bases lay outside the gene matches. Germline V gene sequence: CDR1 SEHNR, CDR2 FQNEAQ (reference sequence). CDR3 nucleotide sequence: TGTGCCAGCAGCCCAGGGGGGTCAGCAAACACCATATATTTT. This gives the protein CASSPGGSANTIYF.

This clone was observed once. The rearrangement joins TRBV5-6 to TRBJ1-1; D is uncertain. Germline assignment: CDR1 SGHDT and CDR2 YYEEEE. The CDR3 length is 13 residues. V was pared by 1 base and J by 4 bases, with 8 bases between. CDR3 protein: CASSLKAGTEAFF. In nucleotides, the CDR3 is TGTGCCAGCAGCTTGAAGGCGGGCACTGAAGCTTTCTTT. Looking up the rest from reference TRBV5-6 and TRBJ1-1 gives the full variable domain: DAGVTQSPTHLIKTRGQQVTLRCSPKSGHDTVSWYQQALGQGPQFIFQYYEEEERQRGNFPDRFSGHQFPNYSSELNVNALLLGDSALYLCASSLKAGTEAFFGQGTRLTVV.